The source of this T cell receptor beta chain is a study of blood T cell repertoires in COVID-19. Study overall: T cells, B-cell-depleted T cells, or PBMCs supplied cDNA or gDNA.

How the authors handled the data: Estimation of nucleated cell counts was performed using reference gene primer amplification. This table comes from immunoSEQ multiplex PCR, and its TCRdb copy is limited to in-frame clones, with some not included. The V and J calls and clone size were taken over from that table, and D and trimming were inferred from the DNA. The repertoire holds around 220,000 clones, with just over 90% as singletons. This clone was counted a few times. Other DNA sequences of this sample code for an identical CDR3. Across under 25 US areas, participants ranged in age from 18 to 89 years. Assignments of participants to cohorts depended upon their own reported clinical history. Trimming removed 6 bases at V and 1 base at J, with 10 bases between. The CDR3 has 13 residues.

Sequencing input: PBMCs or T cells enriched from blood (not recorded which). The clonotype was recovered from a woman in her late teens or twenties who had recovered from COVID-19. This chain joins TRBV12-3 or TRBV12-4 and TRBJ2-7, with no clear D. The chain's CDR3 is CASSLGSSYEQYF. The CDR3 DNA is TGTGCCAGCAGCCTCGGGTCTTCCTACGAGCAGTACTTC.